The source of this TCR beta chain is a study of blood T cell repertoires in COVID-19. Profiled with immunoSEQ multiplex PCR; TCRdb holds only in-frame clones, not every one. The table has 74,000 or so clones, 89% seen once. The CDR3 is 16 amino acids. CDR1 is SGHVS, CDR2 FQNEAQ, per germline. Trimming shortened V by 5 bases and J by 0 bases, and 13 bases separated the two germline ends. The material sequenced was peripheral blood. This clonotype was obtained from a man aged 50 or older with active COVID-19. This rearrangement joins TRBV7-8 to TRBJ1-4, with D perhaps TRBD1 (6 bases). The CDR3 DNA reads TGTGCCAGCAGCGGTAGTGCAGGGGCAACTAATGAAAAACTGTTTTTT. Protein sequence: CASSGSAGATNEKLFF.